The next 5 T cell receptor beta chains were all read from a single sample in a study of blood T cell repertoires in COVID-19. The method was immunoSEQ multiplex PCR; TCRdb's version includes in-frame clones alone and lacks a portion of them. The sample contains about 330,000 clones, roughly 85% of which appear only once. Sequencing used peripheral blood. These receptor sequences come from a human donor in a cohort sampled during active COVID-19.

The chain recombines TRBV12-3 or TRBV12-4 with TRBJ1-5; D call uncertain. V lost 3 bases, J lost 11 bases, and 8 bases lay in between. The CDR3 length is 11 residues. The CDR3 loop is CASSLWGAQHF. The CDR3 DNA sequence: TGTGCCAGCAGTTTGTGGGGAGCCCAGCATTTT.

A single count supports this clone. The V gene is TRBV23-1, the J gene TRBJ1-4, with TRBD1 identical over 7 bases. TRBV23-1 is an ORF, with its function uncertain. This CDR3 comprises 16 residues. The junction had 12 bases not matched to a gene; V was cut back by 6 bases and J by 5 bases. This CDR3 reads CASRFRDSEKNEKLFF. The CDR3 bases are TGCGCCAGCAGGTTCCGGGACAGCGAGAAGAATGAAAAACTGTTTTTT.

In its sample, this clone was seen once. V usage is TRBV6-6 and J usage is TRBJ1-2; 9 bases are shared with TRBD1. There are 14 residues in the CDR3. V lost 6 bases to trimming and J lost 2 bases; unmatched junction nucleotides: 4. Germline-derived CDR1 and CDR2 are MNHNY and SVGAGI (reference sequence). CDR3 residues: CASRWDRENYGYTF. As DNA, the CDR3 is TGTGCCAGCAGATGGGACAGGGAAAACTATGGCTACACCTTC.

The chain links TRBV18 to TRBJ2-4; 7 bases are shared with TRBD1. With 2 bases clipped from V and 4 bases from J, the junction kept 17 bases outside the gene matches. This CDR3 is built from 19 residues. CDR1 and CDR2 from the germline V gene are KGHSH and LQKENI. CDR3 sequence reads: CASSPRSGHTGQIKNIQYF. The CDR3 DNA sequence: TGTGCCAGCTCACCAAGGAGTGGCCATACGGGACAGATAAAAAACATTCAGTACTTC.

V is TRBV6-1 and J is TRBJ1-2; 11 bases line up with TRBD1. The CDR3 runs to 16 residues. Trimming removed 1 base from V and 7 bases from J; junction bases left unmatched: 8. Germline V gene lookup returns CDR1 MNHNS and CDR2 SASEGT. This chain's CDR3 is CASSEELGTGGLGYTF. The CDR3 coding sequence is TGTGCCAGCAGTGAAGAGTTAGGGACAGGGGGTCTTGGCTACACCTTC.